The 22 T cell receptor beta chains below were found in one sample sequenced in a study of cytomegalovirus exposure and HLA in healthy donors. Vbeta (60) and Jbeta (13) primers were used in the PCR. Generated by immunoSEQ multiplex PCR, the TCRdb table keeps only in-frame clones and is missing some. Of over 65,000 clones in the sample, 75% are singletons; the top ten hold 7% to 9%. The source material was PBMCs. These receptors were obtained from a woman in her thirties or forties in good health and CMV-seronegative.

The chain employs TRBV18 and TRBJ2-5; 7 nucleotides agree with TRBD1. The CDR3 runs 13 residues. J lost 4 bases, V lost 6 bases, and 5 bases had no gene match. Germline CDR1 and CDR2: KGHSH and LQKENI. The CDR3 DNA sequence: TGTGCCAGCTCCCCGGGACAGATAGAGACCCAGTACTTC. Its protein product is CASSPGQIETQYF.

The rearrangement links TRBV18 to TRBJ2-3; 14 bases align to TRBD2. This CDR3 contains 17 residues. V shed 3 bases and J 6 bases; nucleotides not matched to a gene: 8. The germline CDR1 and CDR2 sequences are KGHSH and LQKENI. The CDR3, as DNA: TGTGCCAGCTCACCTGAGGGACTAGCGGGAGTATGGGATACGCAGTATTTT. It encodes CASSPEGLAGVWDTQYF.

The chain recombines TRBV9 with TRBJ2-3, with 14 bases identical to TRBD2. Germline lookup yields CDR1 SGDLS and CDR2 YYNGEE. This CDR3 is 17 amino acids long. The junction had 7 bases not matched to a gene; V was cut back by 4 bases and J by 3 bases. DNA for the CDR3: TGTGCCAGCAGCATCGAGACTAGCGGGAGGGTTACAGATACGCAGTATTTT. Protein: CASSIETSGRVTDTQYF.

V gene TRBV7-9 combines with J gene TRBJ1-1; D gene uncertain. The CDR3 sequence is 12 residues long. Trimming shortened V by 7 bases and J by 4 bases, and 10 bases separated the two germline ends. Germline assignment: CDR1 SEHNR and CDR2 FQNEAQ (reference sequence). The CDR3 spells CASTEVGTEAFF. The CDR3 nucleotides are TGTGCCAGCACGGAGGTGGGCACTGAAGCTTTCTTT.

This clone occurred a few times. The chain joins TRBV2 to TRBJ2-3; D gene ambiguous. Germline values: CDR1 SNHLY, CDR2 FYNNEI. Trimming left V 1 base short and J 0 bases short, with 5 bases between. The CDR3 extends over 14 amino acids. The CDR3 DNA reads TGTGCCAGCAGTGAAGAACAGAGCACAGATACGCAGTATTTT. Residues: CASSEEQSTDTQYF.

This clone was counted once. The chain couples TRBV7-9 to TRBJ1-1, with TRBD1 as a possible D gene (6 bases). V was clipped by 3 bases and J by 2 bases, with 7 bases between them. The CDR3 totals 13 residues. The germline V gene has CDR1 SEHNR and CDR2 FQNEAQ (reference sequence). The CDR3 loop is CASSLDSNTEAFF. CDR3 DNA: TGTGCCAGCAGCTTGGACAGTAACACTGAAGCTTTCTTT. Full variable domain (rest looked up from reference TRBV7-9 and TRBJ1-1): DTGVSQNPRHKITKRGQNVTFRCDPISEHNRLYWYRQTLGQGPEFLTYFQNEAQLEKSRLLSDRFSAERPKGSFSTLEIQRTEQGDSAMYLCASSLDSNTEAFFGQGTRLTVV.

The rearrangement joins TRBV4-2 to TRBJ2-7, with 8 bases matching TRBD2. Germline V gives CDR1 LGHNA, CDR2 YNFKEQ. The J segment lost 0 bases and the V segment lost 4 bases, leaving 2 bases of the junction unmatched. The CDR3 is 14 residues long. In nucleotides, the CDR3 is TGTGCCAGCAGCCTCGGGAGGGTCTCCTACGAGCAGTACTTC. Translating it yields CASSLGRVSYEQYF.

The chain combines TRBV2 with TRBJ1-4, with D possibly matching TRBD1 (5 bases). The CDR3 covers 14 residues. With 7 bases removed from V and 6 bases from J, the gap between germline ends came to 15 bases. Germline CDR1 SNHLY, CDR2 FYNNEI. The CDR3 nucleotides read TGTGCCAGCAAAGACGGGGGACCGGATGAAAAACTGTTTTTT. Residues: CASKDGGPDEKLFF.

This chain connects TRBV7-9 to TRBJ1-2, with 7 bases lining up with TRBD1. The length of the CDR3 is 13 residues. J was trimmed by 12 bases and V by 1 base; bases with no gene match: 8. Germline V gene lookup returns CDR1 SEHNR and CDR2 FQNEAQ (reference sequence). The DNA for the CDR3 is TGTGCCAGCAGCTTAGGAAACAGGGGTAGGAACACCTTC. This gives the protein CASSLGNRGRNTF.

The chain carries TRBV27 and TRBJ1-3; 7 nucleotides align to TRBD1. CDR1 is MNHEY and CDR2 is SMNVEV in the germline V gene (reference sequence). The V segment lost 4 bases and the J segment 2 bases; nucleotides outside the gene matches: 2. This CDR3 is 14 amino acids long. The DNA for the CDR3 is TGTGCCAGCAGTTCCGGGACAGCTGGAAACACCATATATTTT. Translated, it gives CASSSGTAGNTIYF.

The gene calls are TRBV18 and TRBJ1-1; D uncertain. Trimming removed 6 bases from V and 5 bases from J, with 7 bases in between. The CDR3 contains 11 residues. Germline assignment: CDR1 KGHSH and CDR2 LQKENI. As DNA, the CDR3 is TGTGCCAGCTCGGAGAGTACTGAAGCTTTCTTT. It encodes CASSESTEAFF. Variable domain in full (rest from reference TRBV18 and TRBJ1-1): NAGVMQNPRHLVRRRGQEARLRCSPMKGHSHVYWYRQLPEEGLKFMVYLQKENIIDESGMPKERFSAEFPKEGPSILRIQQVVRGDSAAYFCASSESTEAFFGQGTRLTVV.

This chain uses TRBV9 with TRBJ1-1, with D unclear. The V gene's germline CDR1 is SGDLS and CDR2 YYNGEE. Deletions cut 4 bases from V and 4 bases from J, with 14 bases between. This CDR3 comprises 14 residues. The CDR3: CASSSPRGSTEAFF. For the CDR3, the DNA is TGTGCCAGCAGCTCTCCCCGGGGATCCACTGAAGCTTTCTTT.

Details on this clone: The identical CDR3 is also encoded by other nucleotide sequences in the sample. The J gene is TRBJ2-7, the V gene TRBV29-1; D is uncertain. The V gene lost 4 bases and the J gene lost 0 bases, with 16 bases spanning the gap. The germline V gene encodes CDR1 SQVTM and CDR2 ANQGSEA. CDR3 length equals 15 residues. The CDR3 here is CSVVLSDPSSYEQYF. CDR3 DNA sequence: TGCAGCGTTGTTTTGTCCGATCCCAGCTCCTACGAGCAGTACTTC.

The J gene is TRBJ2-7, the V gene TRBV7-6; D might be TRBD2 (6 bases). The CDR3 extends over 15 amino acids. Trimming stripped 5 bases from V and 0 bases from J, with 14 bases between. CDR1 is SGHVS, CDR2 FNYEAQ, per germline. The CDR3 nucleotides read TGTGCCAGCAGCCCCGGCACGGGGGTCTCCTACGAGCAGTACTTC. Translating gives CASSPGTGVSYEQYF.

This clone was detected a few times. The chain links TRBV27 to TRBJ1-5; 7 bases match TRBD1. CDR1 and CDR2 (germline): MNHEY, SMNVEV (reference sequence). The ends lost 0 bases at V and 6 bases at J; junction bases unmatched: 5. The CDR3 loop spans 15 amino acids. The CDR3 loop is CASSLSQGIGQPQHF. The CDR3 coding sequence is TGTGCCAGCAGTTTATCACAGGGGATAGGTCAGCCCCAGCATTTT.

The rearrangement joins TRBV27 to TRBJ2-4; maybe TRBD2 (6 bases). Germline V gene data show CDR1 as MNHEY and CDR2 as SMNVEV (reference sequence). Trimming pared 5 bases from V and 8 bases from J, leaving 13 bases between. There are 13 residues in the CDR3. CDR3 sequence: CASSPGLRDIQYF. The CDR3 DNA reads TGTGCCAGCAGTCCGGGACTTAGGGACATTCAGTACTTC.

This clone was seen a single time. The chain couples TRBV7-2 to TRBJ1-1; no clear D gene. CDR1 is SGHTA, CDR2 FQGNSA, per germline. The CDR3 loop spans 13 amino acids. V was cut by 5 bases and J by 1 base, with 8 bases left in between. The CDR3 DNA sequence: TGTGCCAGCAGCCCCGGTTCGAACACTGAAGCTTTCTTT. It specifies CASSPGSNTEAFF.

The V and J genes are TRBV5-5 and TRBJ1-2, with TRBD1 matching over 8 bases. Per the germline V gene, CDR1 is SGHKS and CDR2 is YYEKEE (reference sequence). The trim removed 0 bases at V and 2 bases at J, leaving 3 bases unmatched. The CDR3 has 15 residues. CDR3 residues: CASSLEQGANYGYTF. CDR3 bases: TGTGCCAGCAGCTTGGAGCAGGGGGCGAACTATGGCTACACCTTC. Drawing the rest from reference TRBV5-5 and TRBJ1-2, the complete variable domain is DAGVTQSPTHLIKTRGQQVTLRCSPISGHKSVSWYQQVLGQGPQFIFQYYEKEERGRGNFPDRFSARQFPNYSSELNVNALLLGDSALYLCASSLEQGANYGYTFGSGTRLTVV.

V is TRBV30 and J is TRBJ2-2; 7 bases align to TRBD1. CDR1 GTSNPN and CDR2 SVGIG come from the germline V gene (reference sequence). V was clipped by 3 bases and J by 7 bases; unmatched bases: 8. This CDR3 comprises 14 residues. The CDR3 reads CAWRAGTASGELFF. The CDR3 coding sequence is TGTGCCTGGAGGGCCGGGACAGCAAGCGGGGAGCTGTTTTTT.

The J gene is TRBJ1-2, the V gene TRBV7-9; 7 bases map to TRBD1. The CDR3 spans 15 residues. V lost 1 base, J lost 2 bases, and 4 bases stayed unmatched. CDR1 and CDR2 (germline): SEHNR, FQNEAQ (reference sequence). CDR3 nucleotide sequence: TGTGCCAGCAGCTTAGGTGGCAGGGGGAACTATGGCTACACCTTC. It specifies CASSLGGRGNYGYTF.

The J gene is TRBJ2-1, the V gene TRBV30; 14 bases line up with TRBD2. Trimming at V came to 3 bases and at J to 3 bases, leaving 1 base not matched to a gene. The germline gives CDR1 GTSNPN, CDR2 SVGIG (reference sequence). The CDR3 has 15 amino acids. In DNA form, the CDR3 reads TGTGCCTGGAGCGGACTAGCGGGGGGCTACAATGAGCAGTTCTTC. This encodes CAWSGLAGGYNEQFF.

The chain joins TRBV7-6 to TRBJ2-7; TRBD2 aligns across 9 bases. Germline CDR1 reads SGHVS; CDR2 reads FNYEAQ. This CDR3 region has 15 residues. V was clipped by 1 base and J by 2 bases; unmatched bases: 3. CDR3 residues: CASSLEGGRAYEQYF. The CDR3 DNA reads TGTGCCAGCAGCTTAGAGGGCGGGAGGGCCTACGAGCAGTACTTC.